One and the same sample provided the 20 T cell receptor beta chains below, sequenced in a study of blood T cell repertoires in COVID-19. Method: immunoSEQ multiplex PCR; TCRdb's copy keeps in-frame clones and lacks some. The table has around 250,000 clones, under 90% seen once. Source material: PBMCs or T cells enriched from blood (not recorded which). These receptors were collected from a man between 18 and 29 years old who had recovered from COVID-19.

In DNA form, the CDR3 reads TGTGCCTGGAGTGCTACGACTAGCGGTTACAATGAGCAGTTCTTC. Protein: CAWSATTSGYNEQFF. The rearrangement uses TRBV30 and TRBJ2-1, with 9 bases matching TRBD2. In germline, CDR1 is GTSNPN, CDR2 SVGIG (reference sequence). The CDR3 consists of 15 residues. Trimming at V came to 1 base and at J to 4 bases, leaving 5 bases not matched to a gene.

The rearrangement links TRBV2 to TRBJ2-3; 16 bases line up with TRBD2. CDR3 length equals 21 residues. V dropped 2 bases and J dropped 1; count of bases not matched to a gene: 12. The germline gives CDR1 SNHLY, CDR2 FYNNEI. The CDR3 reads CASSERGTSGRVLGGTDTQYF. The CDR3 DNA reads TGTGCCAGCAGTGAAAGAGGGACTAGCGGGAGGGTCCTAGGCGGCACAGATACGCAGTATTTT.

In this sample, this clone turned up a few times. This chain uses TRBV6-1 with TRBJ1-3; TRBD1 is a possible D gene (5 bases). The germline CDR1 and CDR2 sequences are MNHNS and SASEGT. V was clipped by 4 bases and J by 1 base, with 23 bases between them. This CDR3 contains 19 residues. The CDR3 is CASSASIHRIGDSGNTIYF. The DNA for the CDR3 is TGTGCCAGCAGTGCCTCAATACATAGGATAGGGGATTCTGGAAACACCATATATTTT.

The V and J genes are TRBV4-1 and TRBJ2-1; D gene unclear. V was pared by 4 bases and J by 4 bases, with 8 bases between. This CDR3 is built from 13 residues. Germline assignment: CDR1 MGHRA and CDR2 YSYEKL. CDR3 protein: CASSLAQYNEQFF. The CDR3 DNA reads as TGCGCCAGCAGCCTAGCCCAGTACAATGAGCAGTTCTTC.

The CDR3 DNA reads as TGTGCCAGTAGCCGATATGCCGGGAGCTCTGGAAACACCATATATTTT. Its protein is CASSRYAGSSGNTIYF. The chain has TRBV19 and TRBJ1-3; D is undetermined. Germline CDR1 and CDR2: LNHDA and SQIVND (reference sequence). Between the trimmed V and J ends, which lost 6 bases and 0 bases, there was a span of 15 bases. The CDR3 has 16 residues.

The V and J genes are TRBV3-1 (or the pseudogene TRBV3-2) and TRBJ2-7, with 7 bases that match TRBD1. This CDR3 contains 12 residues. Trimming took 8 bases from V and 6 from J; bases not matched to a gene: 7. Germline V gene lookup returns CDR1 LGHDT and CDR2 YNNKEL (reference sequence). This CDR3 reads CASGTAGLEQYF. Here the CDR3 DNA reads TGTGCCAGCGGGACAGCAGGGCTCGAGCAGTACTTC.

V gene TRBV27 combines with J gene TRBJ2-7, with 10 bases fitting TRBD2. Germline CDR1 MNHEY, CDR2 SMNVEV (reference sequence). The CDR3 extends over 15 amino acids. Unmatched junction bases numbered 5, after V lost 2 bases and J lost 4 bases. The CDR3 DNA follows: TGTGCCAGCAGTTTACGCGGGACTAGCGCTTACGAGCAGTACTTC. Translated: CASSLRGTSAYEQYF.

This chain joins TRBV5-1 and TRBJ1-1; tentative D call: TRBD1 (6 bases). The CDR3 loop spans 13 amino acids. V lost 4 bases to trimming and J lost 4 bases, with 11 bases between them. Germline V CDR1 and CDR2: SGHRS, YFSETQ. The CDR3 coding sequence is TGCGCCAGCAGCATACAGGGATCCACTGAAGCTTTCTTT. Amino acid sequence: CASSIQGSTEAFF.

The chain recombines TRBV5-1 with TRBJ2-2; D may be TRBD1 (5 bases). CDR3 length: 13 amino acids. V was pared by 5 bases and J by 6 bases, with 11 bases between. CDR1 SGHRS and CDR2 YFSETQ come from the germline V gene. Written as DNA, the CDR3 is TGCGCCAGCAGTTTAACAGGCTCCGGGGAGCTGTTTTTT. It is translated as CASSLTGSGELFF.

The chain combines TRBV19 with TRBJ1-2; D is possibly TRBD1 (6 bases). CDR1 and CDR2 (germline): LNHDA, SQIVND (reference sequence). The CDR3 covers 14 residues. The V and J ends lost 4 bases and 1 base respectively, with 10 bases between them. The CDR3: CASSSGGFNYGYTF. Here the CDR3 DNA reads TGTGCCAGTAGTAGTGGGGGCTTTAACTATGGCTACACCTTC.

CDR3 region: CASSQVAGGPVNEQFF. DNA for the CDR3: TGCGCCAGCAGCCAAGTAGCGGGAGGGCCAGTCAATGAGCAGTTCTTC. The V gene is TRBV4-1, the J gene TRBJ2-1; 11 bases align to TRBD2. This CDR3 has 16 residues. V trimming: 1 base; J trimming: 6 bases; junction bases outside the gene matches: 5. Per germline, CDR1 MGHRA and CDR2 YSYEKL.

The chain carries TRBV5-1 and TRBJ2-1, with D possibly matching TRBD1 (5 bases). Germline V gene sequence: CDR1 SGHRS, CDR2 YFSETQ. There are 14 residues in the CDR3. V lost 4 bases and J lost 6, with 14 bases in between. This CDR3 is CASSPSGFSNEQFF. As DNA, the CDR3 is TGCGCCAGCAGCCCGTCAGGGTTCAGCAATGAGCAGTTCTTC.

The genes are TRBV19 and TRBJ2-3; a weak D match, TRBD1 (6 bases). This CDR3 has 15 residues. Germline-derived CDR1 and CDR2 are LNHDA and SQIVND (reference sequence). V was shortened by 1 base and J by 3 bases, with 11 bases between the two germline ends. DNA of the CDR3: TGTGCCAGTAGTATAGGAGGGGGTGGAACAGATACGCAGTATTTT. Residues: CASSIGGGGTDTQYF.

V gene TRBV11-1 combines with J gene TRBJ1-4; a possible D gene is TRBD1 (5 bases). Germline V gene data show CDR1 as SGHAT and CDR2 as FQDESV (reference sequence). The CDR3 runs 13 residues. Trimming left V 1 base short and J 5 bases short, with 5 bases between. CDR3 amino acids: CASSLGQNEKLFF. CDR3 DNA sequence: TGTGCCAGCAGCTTAGGACAGAATGAAAAACTGTTTTTT.

The table lists this clone with a few counts. The rearrangement links TRBV5-4 to TRBJ1-5; possibly TRBD1 for D (6 bases). The CDR3 spans 12 residues. V was pared by 8 bases and J by 4 bases, with 10 bases between. Germline-derived CDR1 and CDR2 are SGHNT and YYREEE (reference sequence). The CDR3 sequence is CARNRVNQPQHF. The DNA for the CDR3 is TGTGCCAGAAACAGGGTTAATCAGCCCCAGCATTTT.

The chain carries TRBV10-1 and TRBJ2-2; 11 nucleotides line up with TRBD2. The junction had 10 bases not matched to a gene; V was cut back by 4 bases and J by 0 bases. The CDR3 runs 19 residues. Looked up from germline, CDR1 is WNHNN and CDR2 is SYGVQD (reference sequence). CDR3: CASSGGSQLAGANTGELFF. The CDR3 coding sequence is TGCGCCAGCAGTGGGGGTTCGCAACTAGCGGGGGCGAACACCGGGGAGCTGTTTTTT.

The genes are TRBV11-2 and TRBJ2-5, with TRBD2 identical over 13 bases. V was clipped by 2 bases and J by 5 bases; unmatched bases: 8. The CDR3 is 17 amino acids. The V gene's germline CDR1 is SGHAT and CDR2 FQNNGV. For the CDR3, the DNA is TGTGCCAGCAGCTTAATTTTACGGACTAGCGGGAGCGAGACCCAGTACTTC. Protein sequence: CASSLILRTSGSETQYF.

The chain recombines TRBV19 with TRBJ2-7; tentatively, D is TRBD1 (6 bases). CDR3 length equals 13 residues. CDR1 is LNHDA and CDR2 is SQIVND in the germline V gene (reference sequence). V lost 5 bases and J 7 bases, leaving 15 bases between the germline ends. CDR3 nucleotides: TGTGCCAGTAGTTTCGGACAGACGGGGGAGCAGTACTTC. Translation gives CASSFGQTGEQYF.

The chain employs TRBV18 and TRBJ2-7; the D is unclear. Trimming took off 3 bases at V and 2 bases at J, with 5 bases between the two ends. The CDR3 spans 12 residues. Germline V CDR1 and CDR2: KGHSH, LQKENI. As DNA, the CDR3 is TGTGCCAGCTCACCGCCTACCTACGAGCAGTACTTC. Translation gives CASSPPTYEQYF. Using reference TRBV18 and TRBJ2-7 for the parts outside the CDR3, the full variable domain is NAGVMQNPRHLVRRRGQEARLRCSPMKGHSHVYWYRQLPEEGLKFMVYLQKENIIDESGMPKERFSAEFPKEGPSILRIQQVVRGDSAAYFCASSPPTYEQYFGPGTRLTVT.

The J gene is TRBJ1-4, the V gene TRBV19; 7 bases are shared with TRBD1. V shed 8 bases, J shed 7 bases, and the junction held 19 bases outside the gene matches. CDR1 is LNHDA, CDR2 SQIVND, per germline (reference sequence). CDR3 length equals 17 residues. CDR3 DNA sequence: TGTGCCAGTTACCCGGGACAGATAAGAGGTCGTCGTGAAAAACTGTTTTTT. Amino acids: CASYPGQIRGRREKLFF. Using reference TRBV19 and TRBJ1-4 for the parts outside the CDR3, the full variable domain is DGGITQSPKYLFRKEGQNVTLSCEQNLNHDAMYWYRQDPGQGLRLIYYSQIVNDFQKGDIAEGYSVSREKKESFPLTVTSAQKNPTAFYLCASYPGQIRGRREKLFFGSGTQLSVL.